A single sample is the source of the 9 T cell receptor beta chains below, sequenced in a study of T cell clonality in common variable immunodeficiency (dated by TCRdb to the mid-2010s). The protocol used for the library was the immunoSEQ multiplex PCR assay. As stored in TCRdb, this immuneACCESS dataset retains in-frame rearrangements with V and J assigned. A fraction of the clones does not appear; measured against another copy, unresolved V genes explain less than half of the discrepancy, and the remainder lacks a known reason. The sample counts roughly 50,000 clones, each observed more than once. The ten largest clones add up to nearly 3.5% of the sample. The sample comprised peripheral blood mononuclear cells. These receptors came from a person aged 18 to 75 in good health.

There are many counts of this clone. The CDR3 region is CSAPGQGASEQYF. CDR3 DNA, as far as it was read: TGCAGTGCTCCGGGACAGGGGGCTAGCGAG. The chain couples TRBV20-1 to TRBJ2-7; TRBD1 aligns across 12 bases. From the germline J gene comes the end of the CDR3, since the read stops 3 residues before it. Germline V CDR1 and CDR2: DFQATT, SNEGSKA (reference sequence). V dropped 5 bases and J dropped 6; count of bases not matched to a gene: 5. CDR3 length: 13 amino acids.

This clone was observed many times. The missing CDR3 end, 3 residues past where the read stops, is filled in from the germline J gene. V usage is TRBV29-1 and J usage is TRBJ2-5; D is uncertain. The V gene's germline CDR1 is SQVTM and CDR2 ANQGSEA. V shed 0 bases and J shed 5 bases, with 7 bases lying between them. This CDR3 is 12 amino acids long. The DNA read from the CDR3 is TGCAGCGTTGAAGAAGGGCCGGAGACC. Translated: CSVEEGPET. The entire CDR3 is CSVEEGPETQYF. The whole variable domain, filled in from reference TRBV29-1 and TRBJ2-5, reads SAVISQKPSRDICQRGTSLTIQCQVDSQVTMMFWYRQQPGQSLTLIATANQGSEATYESGFVIDKFPISRPNLTFSTLTVSNMSPEDSSIYLCSVEEGPETQYFGPGTRLLVL.

In the case of this clone: Read data end 3 residues before the CDR3 end; the end is taken from the germline J gene. This chain links TRBV7-2 with TRBJ1-2, with no clear D. This CDR3 has 14 amino acids. Germline V gene data show CDR1 as SGHTA and CDR2 as FQGNSA. The CDR3: CASSLALNTDTYTF. Partial CDR3 DNA: TGTGCCAGCAGCTTAGCTCTGAACACAGATACC.

Relative to its sample, this clone is medium-sized. Incomplete CDR3 DNA: TGTGCCTGGAGTGTTGTAGGGGGCGACGAG. Protein sequence: CAWSVVGGDE. The full-length CDR3 reads as CAWSVVGGDEQYF. The chain has TRBV30 and TRBJ2-7; TRBD1 matches at 7 bases. The read ends 3 residues shy of where the CDR3 ends; the end is completed using the germline J gene. V trimming: 0 bases; J trimming: 5 bases; junction bases outside the gene matches: 4. The CDR3 totals 13 residues. CDR1 is GTSNPN, CDR2 SVGIG, per germline (reference sequence).

This clone was observed at least ten times. The read ends 3 residues shy of where the CDR3 ends; the end is completed using the germline J gene. This sequence joins TRBV7-9 and TRBJ1-1, with 7 nucleotides matching TRBD1. The CDR3 is 14 residues long. Germline values: CDR1 SEHNR, CDR2 FQNEAQ (reference sequence). With V trimmed by 0 bases and J by 7 bases, 5 bases remained unmatched. The covered CDR3 bases are TGTGCCAGCAGCTTAGCCCCGACAGGGTTTGAA. As protein: CASSLAPTGFE. The entire CDR3 sequence reads CASSLAPTGFEAFF.

This clone was seen a handful of times. The CDR3 end lies 3 residues beyond the end of the read and is filled in from the germline J gene. The rearrangement joins TRBV19 to TRBJ1-5; the D gene is possibly TRBD1 (5 bases). The CDR3 sequence is 15 residues long. Germline-derived CDR1 and CDR2 are LNHDA and SQIVND (reference sequence). With 2 bases removed from V and 9 bases from J, the gap between germline ends came to 17 bases. The covered CDR3 bases are TGTGCCAGTAGTATAATTCGCCAGGGTGGGCGGCCC. Encoded protein: CASSIIRQGGRP. The full CDR3 is CASSIIRQGGRPQHF.

Remarks on this clone: The sequenced fragment ends 3 residues before the CDR3 boundary, so the rest is inferred from the germline J gene. The chain recombines TRBV7-3 with TRBJ2-1, with TRBD2 matching 7 bases. V shed 5 bases, J shed 9 bases, and the junction held 7 bases outside the gene matches. The CDR3 is made up of 13 amino acids. The V gene's germline CDR1 is SGHTA and CDR2 FQGTGA. CDR3 protein: CASSPGLVSEQFF. CDR3 DNA (partial): TGTGCCAGCAGCCCAGGACTAGTCTCTGAG.

This clone was seen at least ten times. The CDR3 extends 3 residues past the end of the read, so its final part is completed from the germline J gene. The gene calls are TRBV5-1 and TRBJ1-1, with no clear D. CDR1 is SGHRS and CDR2 is YFSETQ in the germline V gene. The CDR3 has 14 amino acids. Trimming cost V 0 bases and J 1 base, with 7 bases left between them. CDR3 DNA (partial): TGCGCCAGCAGCTTGGTTCCAGAGAACACTGAA. Translation: CASSLVPENTE. The full-length CDR3 reads as CASSLVPENTEAFF.

This clone was counted at least ten times. The CDR3 end lies 3 residues beyond the end of the read and is filled in from the germline J gene. The chain uses TRBV7-8 and TRBJ2-3, with 10 bases aligning to TRBD2. The CDR3 loop spans 15 amino acids. J gave up 6 bases and V 2 bases, and 5 bases lay outside the gene matches. Germline V lookup: CDR1 SGHVS, CDR2 FQNEAQ. The CDR3 here is CASSLLAGGGDTQYF. The sequenced part of the CDR3 DNA is TGTGCCAGCAGCTTATTAGCGGGAGGCGGTGATACG.